This T cell receptor (beta chain) was sequenced for a study of PD-1 blockade in classical Hodgkin lymphoma. Described time point: cycle 4 day 1 (C4D1), after more than five weeks of nivolumab. Relapses following autologous stem cell transplantation were seen in all patients, with brentuximab vedotin exposure varying. Only in-frame clones appear in the TCRdb table, and some are missing; sequencing was by immunoSEQ multiplex PCR. The sample holds about 21,000 clones; around 84% are singletons and the top ten take roughly 22%. This TCR was sampled from a human donor with classical Hodgkin lymphoma. Sequenced here: peripheral blood mononuclear cells (PBMCs), sampled before the fourth cycle of nivolumab.

Here the CDR3 DNA reads TGCAGTGCTACCAGCTACAATGAGCAGTTCTTC. This translates into CSATSYNEQFF. This chain connects TRBV20-1 to TRBJ2-1; D remains ambiguous. V lost 4 bases and J 3 bases, leaving 4 bases between the germline ends. This CDR3 region has 11 residues. CDR1 and CDR2 from the germline V gene are DFQATT and SNEGSKA (reference sequence).